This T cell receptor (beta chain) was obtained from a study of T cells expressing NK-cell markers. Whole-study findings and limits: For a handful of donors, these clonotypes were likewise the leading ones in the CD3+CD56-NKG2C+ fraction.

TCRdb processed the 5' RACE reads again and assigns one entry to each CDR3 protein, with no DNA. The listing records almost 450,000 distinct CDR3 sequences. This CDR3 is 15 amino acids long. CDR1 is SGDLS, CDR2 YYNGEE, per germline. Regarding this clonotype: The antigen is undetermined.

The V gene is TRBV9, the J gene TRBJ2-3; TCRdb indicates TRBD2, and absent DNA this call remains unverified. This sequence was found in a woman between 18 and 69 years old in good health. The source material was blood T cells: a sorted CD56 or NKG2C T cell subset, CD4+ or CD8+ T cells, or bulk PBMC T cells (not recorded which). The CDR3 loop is CASSRSGSHTDTQYF. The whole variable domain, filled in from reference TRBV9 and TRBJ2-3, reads DSGVTQTPKHLITATGQRVTLRCSPRSGDLSVYWYQQSLDQGLQFLIQYYNGEERAKGNILERFSAQQFPDLHSELNLSSLELGDSALYFCASSRSGSHTDTQYFGPGTRLTVL.